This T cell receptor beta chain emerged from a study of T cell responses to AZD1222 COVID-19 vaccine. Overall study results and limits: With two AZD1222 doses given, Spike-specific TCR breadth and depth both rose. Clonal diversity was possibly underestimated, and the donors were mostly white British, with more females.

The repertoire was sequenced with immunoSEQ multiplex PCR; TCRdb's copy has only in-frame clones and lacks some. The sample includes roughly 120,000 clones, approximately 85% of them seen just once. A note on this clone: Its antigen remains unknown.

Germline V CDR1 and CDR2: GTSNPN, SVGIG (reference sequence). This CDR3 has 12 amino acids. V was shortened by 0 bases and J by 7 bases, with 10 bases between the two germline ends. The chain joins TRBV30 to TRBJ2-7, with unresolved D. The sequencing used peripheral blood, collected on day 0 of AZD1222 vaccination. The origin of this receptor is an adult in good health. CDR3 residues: CAWSVRVGEQYF. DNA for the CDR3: TGTGCCTGGAGTGTCCGGGTGGGAGAGCAGTACTTC.